A single sample is the source of the 27 T cell receptor beta chains below, sequenced in a study of cytomegalovirus exposure and HLA in healthy donors. PCR was performed using 60 Vbeta and 13 Jbeta primers. TCRdb's copy holds only in-frame clones and misses some; the assay was immunoSEQ multiplex PCR. Seen here are 150,000 or so clones, about three quarters observed once, and the top ten hold about 12%. The material sequenced was PBMCs. These receptors were taken from a man aged 35 to 55 in good health and CMV-seropositive.

V and J are TRBV7-8 and TRBJ2-5; perhaps TRBD2 as D (6 bases). This CDR3 contains 15 residues. Looked up from germline, CDR1 is SGHVS and CDR2 is FQNEAQ. V lost 0 bases and J lost 11, with 19 bases in between. As DNA, the CDR3 is TGTGCCAGCAGCTTAGCAGGGACCCGAACGGGAGAGCAGTACTTC. This codes for CASSLAGTRTGEQYF.

The chain is built from TRBV13 and TRBJ1-4; TRBD1 might be the D (6 bases). The CDR3 contains 13 residues. V dropped 8 bases and J dropped 3 bases, with 10 bases sitting between them. Germline CDR1 reads PRHDT; CDR2 reads FYEKMQ (reference sequence). The DNA of the CDR3 is TGTGCCAGCCTGAACAGGGCTAATGAAAAACTGTTTTTT. It specifies CASLNRANEKLFF.

Of note for this clone: One junction end disagrees with the germline gene, perhaps due to a read error. The J gene is TRBJ2-7, the V gene TRBV7-9, with 7 bases matching TRBD1. This CDR3 region has 16 residues. Germline CDR1 SEHNR, CDR2 FQNEAQ (reference sequence). This CDR3 is CSSSRFLTGTAEEQYF. The DNA for the CDR3 is TGTTCCAGCAGCCGATTCCTGACAGGGACGGCGGAGGAGCAGTACTTC.

The chain has TRBV7-9 and TRBJ2-1, with D perhaps matching TRBD2 (5 bases). The CDR3 has 16 residues. The V gene lost 0 bases and the J gene lost 9 bases, with 18 bases spanning the gap. The germline gives CDR1 SEHNR, CDR2 FQNEAQ (reference sequence). The DNA for the CDR3 is TGTGCCAGCAGCTTAGCGCTAAGAGGGAGCGCGGCTGAGCAGTTCTTC. Its protein is CASSLALRGSAAEQFF.

The chain uses TRBV13 and TRBJ1-1, with D perhaps TRBD1 (5 bases). This CDR3 is 14 amino acids long. V lost 4 bases, J lost 7 bases, and 16 bases lay in between. The germline V gene has CDR1 PRHDT and CDR2 FYEKMQ (reference sequence). The CDR3 nucleotides read TGTGCCAGCAGCTCCAACCAGGGAATAAATGAAGCTTTCTTT. The encoded protein is CASSSNQGINEAFF.

V and J are TRBV4-1 and TRBJ2-3; D might be TRBD2 (6 bases). Germline CDR1 reads MGHRA; CDR2 reads YSYEKL. V lost 0 bases and J lost 0, with 10 bases in between. The CDR3 has 16 residues. This chain's CDR3 is CASSQERGASTDTQYF. The CDR3 DNA reads TGCGCCAGCAGCCAAGAACGCGGGGCTAGCACAGATACGCAGTATTTT.

The gene calls are TRBV5-1 and TRBJ2-7; TRBD1 aligns across 7 bases. Germline-derived CDR1 and CDR2 are SGHRS and YFSETQ. The CDR3 runs to 13 residues. V dropped 4 bases and J dropped 3; count of bases not matched to a gene: 4. The CDR3: CASSTGTDYEQYF. The DNA for the CDR3 is TGCGCCAGCAGCACCGGGACAGACTACGAGCAGTACTTC.

V usage is TRBV28 and J usage is TRBJ2-1, with 9 bases matching TRBD1. The V gene end was trimmed by 10 bases and the J gene end by 4 bases; junction bases not matched to a gene: 11. From germline, CDR1 is MDHEN and CDR2 SYDVKM. The CDR3 totals 15 residues. The CDR3 bases are TGTGCCAACAAGAAACAGGGGGCAAAATACAATGAGCAGTTCTTC. Translated: CANKKQGAKYNEQFF.

The chain carries TRBV5-1 and TRBJ2-3, with no clear D. The germline CDR1 and CDR2 sequences are SGHRS and YFSETQ. V lost 0 bases and J 3 bases, leaving 14 bases between the germline ends. The CDR3 loop spans 16 amino acids. The CDR3, as DNA: TGCGCCAGCAGCTTGGTACCCCAGGATGGGACAGATACGCAGTATTTT. Residues: CASSLVPQDGTDTQYF. The entire variable domain, with the rest obtained from reference TRBV5-1 and TRBJ2-3, is as follows: KAGVTQTPRYLIKTRGQQVTLSCSPISGHRSVSWYQQTPGQGLQFLFEYFSETQRNKGNFPGRFSGRQFSNSRSEMNVSTLELGDSALYLCASSLVPQDGTDTQYFGPGTRLTVL.

V gene TRBV18 combines with J gene TRBJ2-2; the match to TRBD1 covers 9 bases. Germline V gene data show CDR1 as KGHSH and CDR2 as LQKENI. The V gene end was trimmed by 4 bases and the J gene end by 6 bases; junction bases not matched to a gene: 9. CDR3 size: 16 residues. The CDR3 DNA sequence: TGTGCCAGCTCACTCTACGGGACAGGGTTTGCCGGGGAGCTGTTTTTT. Its translation is CASSLYGTGFAGELFF.

This clone has more than one count but fewer than ten. J is TRBJ2-1 and V is TRBV5-6; 7 bases map to TRBD2. Germline-derived CDR1 and CDR2 are SGHDT and YYEEEE. The CDR3 consists of 15 residues. V lost 0 bases and J lost 4; bases outside the gene matches: 4. The CDR3 DNA reads TGTGCCAGCAGCTTGGGAGCGGGAAGTTACAATGAGCAGTTCTTC. It is translated as CASSLGAGSYNEQFF.

The V gene is TRBV28, the J gene TRBJ2-7; the match to TRBD2 covers 9 bases. J lost 4 bases, V lost 6 bases, and 10 bases had no gene match. Germline V gene lookup returns CDR1 MDHEN and CDR2 SYDVKM. The CDR3 has 15 residues. The DNA for the CDR3 is TGTGCCAGCAGCGGGCGGGAGGGCCTATCGTACGAGCAGTACTTC. Its protein product is CASSGREGLSYEQYF. The variable domain in full, completed from reference TRBV28 and TRBJ2-7, reads DVKVTQSSRYLVKRTGEKVFLECVQDMDHENMFWYRQDPGLGLRLIYFSYDVKMKEKGDIPEGYSVSREKKERFSLILESASTNQTSMYLCASSGREGLSYEQYFGPGTRLTVT.

This chain uses TRBV10-1 with TRBJ2-4; 8 bases map to TRBD1. The V segment lost 8 bases and the J segment 12 bases; nucleotides outside the gene matches: 12. The germline V gene has CDR1 WNHNN and CDR2 SYGVQD (reference sequence). CDR3 length: 13 amino acids. The DNA for the CDR3 is TGCGCCAGCGGGCGACAGGGGAGTGCCAGTCAGTACTTC. It is translated as CASGRQGSASQYF.

V and J are TRBV5-5 and TRBJ2-5; D not resolved. The better agreement between TRBJ2-7 and the DNA end casts doubt on the J call. This CDR3 is 15 amino acids long. Germline-derived CDR1 and CDR2 are SGHKS and YYEKEE (reference sequence). The CDR3 nucleotides read TGTGCCAGCAGCTTCGTTTCCGACAAAGCCTACGAGCAGTACTTC. Protein: CASSFVSDKAYEQYF.

This clone was picked up a small number of times. The V call is TRBV30, the J call TRBJ2-2; 7 bases map to TRBD2. V was clipped by 4 bases and J by 5 bases; unmatched bases: 4. Per germline, CDR1 GTSNPN and CDR2 SVGIG (reference sequence). CDR3 length: 13 residues. In DNA form, the CDR3 reads TGTGCCTGGAAGTGGACTAGTACCGGGGAGCTGTTTTTT. Translating it yields CAWKWTSTGELFF.

The rearrangement uses TRBV5-5 and TRBJ1-2; TRBD1 might be the D (6 bases). Germline lookup yields CDR1 SGHKS and CDR2 YYEKEE (reference sequence). V was shortened by 2 bases and J by 8 bases, with 16 bases between the two germline ends. The CDR3 has 14 amino acids. The CDR3 loop is CASSFGPGAPGYTF. CDR3 sequence (DNA): TGTGCCAGCAGCTTTGGACCAGGGGCTCCAGGCTACACCTTC.

A note on this clone: At the DNA level, this CDR3 is encoded by other sequences in the same sample as well. The chain has TRBV11-2 and TRBJ2-7; D remains unclear. Germline CDR1 and CDR2: SGHAT and FQNNGV. V shed 2 bases and J shed 3 bases, with 5 bases lying between them. The CDR3 extends over 12 amino acids. CDR3 residues: CASSLSGYEQYF. The CDR3 DNA reads TGTGCCAGCAGCTTATCCGGCTACGAGCAGTACTTC.

The chain joins TRBV28 to TRBJ1-2, with 7 bases lining up with TRBD1. V trimming: 6 bases; J trimming: 4 bases; junction bases outside the gene matches: 8. The CDR3 extends over 14 amino acids. Germline-derived CDR1 and CDR2 are MDHEN and SYDVKM. CDR3 bases: TGTGCCAGCAGATCGGGACAGACCTTCTATGGCTACACCTTC. Translated: CASRSGQTFYGYTF.

The CDR3 is CASSPSNTGELFF. The CDR3 DNA reads as TGTGCCAGCAGCCCGTCGAACACCGGGGAGCTGTTTTTT. The chain has TRBV7-6 and TRBJ2-2; D gene unclear. The length of the CDR3 is 13 residues. Between the trimmed V and J ends, which lost 5 bases and 0 bases, there was a span of 4 bases. Germline assignment: CDR1 SGHVS and CDR2 FNYEAQ.

CDR3 protein: CATEGVQPLNLQETQYF. The CDR3 DNA sequence: TGTGCCACCGAGGGGGTGCAGCCCTTAAATCTCCAAGAGACCCAGTACTTC. The V call is TRBV6-4, the J call TRBJ2-5, with D perhaps matching TRBD1 (6 bases). Trimming stripped 10 bases from V and 1 base from J, with 25 bases between. Germline loops: CDR1 MRHNA, CDR2 SNTAGT. CDR3 length equals 17 residues.

The gene calls are TRBV19 and TRBJ2-1; tentative D call: TRBD2 (6 bases). Germline V gene data show CDR1 as LNHDA and CDR2 as SQIVND (reference sequence). The CDR3 loop spans 16 amino acids. With 0 bases removed from V and 7 bases from J, the gap between germline ends came to 16 bases. The chain's CDR3 is CASSIEARELGNEQFF. The CDR3 nucleotides are TGTGCCAGTAGTATAGAGGCCCGGGAGTTGGGTAATGAGCAGTTCTTC.

This rearrangement joins TRBV6-4 to TRBJ2-5, with 7 bases that match TRBD2. Per the germline V gene, CDR1 is MRHNA and CDR2 is SNTAGT. Trimming removed 0 bases from V and 4 bases from J; junction bases left unmatched: 11. This CDR3 comprises 17 residues. As DNA, the CDR3 is TGTGCCAGCAGTGACTCGAAGGGACTACGTCTCGGAGAGACCCAGTACTTC. Protein product: CASSDSKGLRLGETQYF.

The chain links TRBV29-1 to TRBJ2-3; TRBD2 might be the D (6 bases). Germline assignment: CDR1 SQVTM and CDR2 ANQGSEA. V gave up 7 bases and J gave up 1 base, with 15 bases separating them. This CDR3 has 14 residues. CDR3 bases: TGCAGCGCCTCGGGACTTAGTGGCACAGATACGCAGTATTTT. The encoded protein is CSASGLSGTDTQYF.

The chain couples TRBV10-2 to TRBJ2-4, with 9 bases that match TRBD1. With V trimmed by 7 bases and J by 9 bases, 13 bases remained unmatched. Germline V gene data show CDR1 as WSHSY and CDR2 as SAAADI. The CDR3 has 15 residues. CDR3 sequence: CASTPSTGGAGIQYF. The DNA of the CDR3 is TGCGCCAGCACCCCATCAACAGGGGGCGCTGGCATTCAGTACTTC.

This chain connects TRBV7-2 to TRBJ2-7; D is uncertain. CDR1 is SGHTA and CDR2 is FQGNSA in the germline V gene. This CDR3 comprises 13 residues. V dropped 1 base and J dropped 2 bases, with 6 bases sitting between them. The CDR3 coding sequence is TGTGCCAGCAGCTTAGTGCACACCTACGAGCAGTACTTC. It yields the protein CASSLVHTYEQYF. The entire variable domain, with the rest obtained from reference TRBV7-2 and TRBJ2-7, is as follows: GAGVSQSPSNKVTEKGKDVELRCDPISGHTALYWYRQSLGQGLEFLIYFQGNSAPDKSGLPSDRFSAERTGGSVSTLTIQRTQQEDSAVYLCASSLVHTYEQYFGPGTRLTVT.

The V and J genes are TRBV11-2 and TRBJ2-1; TRBD1 agrees at 7 bases. Trimming removed 7 bases from V and 2 bases from J; junction bases left unmatched: 11. The CDR3 extends over 16 amino acids. CDR1 and CDR2 from the germline V gene are SGHAT and FQNNGV. The CDR3 sequence is CASTRKTGQTYNEQFF. CDR3 DNA sequence: TGTGCCAGCACCCGAAAGACGGGACAGACCTACAATGAGCAGTTCTTC.

This clone showed up just once. The chain is built from TRBV5-1 and TRBJ2-3, with D perhaps TRBD2 (6 bases). In germline, CDR1 is SGHRS, CDR2 YFSETQ. The CDR3 covers 15 residues. Trimming left V 2 bases short and J 0 bases short, with 10 bases between. CDR3 loop: CASSLTSTSTDTQYF. In DNA, the CDR3 is TGCGCCAGCAGCTTAACTAGCACTAGCACAGATACGCAGTATTTT.